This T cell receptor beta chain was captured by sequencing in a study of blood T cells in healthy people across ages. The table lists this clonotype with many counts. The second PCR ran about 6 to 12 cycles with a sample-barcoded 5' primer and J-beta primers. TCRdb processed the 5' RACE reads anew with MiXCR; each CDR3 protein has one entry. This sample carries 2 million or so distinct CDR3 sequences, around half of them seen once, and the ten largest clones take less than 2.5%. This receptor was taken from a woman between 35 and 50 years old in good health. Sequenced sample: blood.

The CDR3 is CASRADVQNIQYF. The CDR3 region has the DNA TGTGCCAGCAGGGCCGATGTCCAAAACATTCAGTACTTC. The V and J genes are TRBV6-5 and TRBJ2-4; D remains ambiguous. Trimming took 6 bases from V and 5 from J, leaving 11 bases between them. This CDR3 contains 13 residues. Looked up from germline, CDR1 is MNHEY and CDR2 is SVGAGI.